The sequence of this TCR beta chain was determined in a study of cytomegalovirus exposure and HLA in healthy donors. Study findings and constraints: A later analysis reportedly found that, within productive TCRs, an Asian-associated ancestry cluster had fewer N-insertions than the mean observed across the approximately 670 donors.

The PCR was carried out with 60 Vbeta primers and 13 Jbeta primers. The data were produced by immunoSEQ multiplex PCR, yet TCRdb's version contains in-frame clones alone and is incomplete. The data contain some 150,000 clones, about 72% of them singletons. For this clone: Antigen: not known.

V shed 3 bases and J 8 bases; nucleotides not matched to a gene: 4. The germline V gene encodes CDR1 SGHAT and CDR2 FQNNGV. The CDR3 loop spans 13 amino acids. The specimen sequenced was PBMCs. J is TRBJ2-4 and V is TRBV11-2; 7 bases line up with TRBD1. The TCR comes from a man in his thirties or forties in good health and CMV-seropositive. The CDR3 here is CASSFRQGYIQYF. The CDR3 DNA is TGTGCCAGCAGCTTTAGACAGGGTTACATTCAGTACTTC.